The present T cell receptor (beta chain) was sequenced within a study of tumor and adjacent non-tumor tissue in lung cancer. At the level of the study: The cohort had about a dozen adenocarcinoma, 2 squamous cell and 1 small cell patients. Each sample yielded 3.9 million or so productive TCRbeta reads on average. Study-wide results and limits: Normal lung showed higher cumulative top 100 clone frequency than tumor.

Three rounds of nested PCR, following a modified ARM-PCR protocol, produced the TCRbeta library. TCRdb re-called the multiplex PCR reads with MiXCR, one entry per CDR3 protein. This table holds about 100,000 distinct CDR3 sequences, 65% found once. The germline gives CDR1 SEHNR, CDR2 FQNEAQ (reference sequence). J gave up 6 bases and V 5 bases, and 5 bases lay outside the gene matches. The length of the CDR3 is 14 residues. RNA was extracted from bulk tissue without any cell sorting. The normal lung tissue was taken more than 3 cm from the tumor edge. Between August and November 2014, newly diagnosed, chemotherapy-naive lung cancer patients underwent thoracic surgery in China. This clonotype has just a few counts. The antigen is not known.

V gene TRBV7-9 combines with J gene TRBJ2-3; 10 bases fit TRBD2. The sequence derives from a young man with non-small cell lung cancer. The sequenced sample consisted of distant non-tumor lung tissue. The CDR3 DNA reads as TGTGCCAGCAGCCGACTAGCGGGTTTGGATACGCAGTATTTT. Protein product: CASSRLAGLDTQYF.